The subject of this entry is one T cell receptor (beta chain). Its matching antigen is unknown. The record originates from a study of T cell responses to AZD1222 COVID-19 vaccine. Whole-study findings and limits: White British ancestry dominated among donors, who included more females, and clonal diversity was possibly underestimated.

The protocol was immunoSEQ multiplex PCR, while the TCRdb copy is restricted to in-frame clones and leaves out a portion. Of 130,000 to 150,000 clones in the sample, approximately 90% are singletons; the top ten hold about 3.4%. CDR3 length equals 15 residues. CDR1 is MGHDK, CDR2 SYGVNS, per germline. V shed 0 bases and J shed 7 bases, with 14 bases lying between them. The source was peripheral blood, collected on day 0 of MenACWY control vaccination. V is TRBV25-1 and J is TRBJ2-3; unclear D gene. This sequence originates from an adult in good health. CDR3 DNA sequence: TGTGCCAGCAGTGAATATTATTCCCTGGAGAATACGCAGTATTTT. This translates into CASSEYYSLENTQYF.